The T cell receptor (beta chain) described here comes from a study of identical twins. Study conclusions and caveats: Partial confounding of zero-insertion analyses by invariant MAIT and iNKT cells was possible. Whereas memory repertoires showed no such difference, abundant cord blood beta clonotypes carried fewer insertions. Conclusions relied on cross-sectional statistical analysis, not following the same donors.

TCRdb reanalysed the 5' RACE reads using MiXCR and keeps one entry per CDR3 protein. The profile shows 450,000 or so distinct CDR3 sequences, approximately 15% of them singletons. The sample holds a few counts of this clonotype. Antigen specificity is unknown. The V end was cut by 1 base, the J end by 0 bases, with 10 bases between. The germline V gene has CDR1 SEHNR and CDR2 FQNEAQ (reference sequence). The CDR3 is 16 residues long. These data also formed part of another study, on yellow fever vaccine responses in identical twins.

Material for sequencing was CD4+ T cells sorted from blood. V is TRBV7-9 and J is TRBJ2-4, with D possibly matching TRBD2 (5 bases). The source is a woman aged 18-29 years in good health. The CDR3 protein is CASSLGGQLAKNIQYF. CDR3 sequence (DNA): TGTGCCAGCAGCTTAGGCGGGCAGCTAGCCAAAAACATTCAGTACTTC.